The 21 T cell receptor beta chains reported below all come from one sample, sequenced in a study of blood T cell repertoires in COVID-19. Only in-frame clones appear in the TCRdb table, and some are missing; sequencing was by immunoSEQ multiplex PCR. This sample carries roughly 280,000 clones, 75% to 90% of them seen once, and the ten largest clones take roughly 11%. Input material: peripheral blood. Receptors were obtained from a woman aged 70 to 79 with acute or convalescent COVID-19.

V usage is TRBV6-5 and J usage is TRBJ1-1, with D perhaps matching TRBD1 (5 bases). CDR3 size: 12 residues. CDR1 is MNHEY, CDR2 SVGAGI, per germline. V lost 6 bases and J 6 bases, leaving 11 bases between the germline ends. In nucleotides, the CDR3 is TGTGCCAGCAGGAGTCAGGGCCCTGAAGCTTTCTTT. This encodes CASRSQGPEAFF.

J is TRBJ2-1 and V is TRBV5-4; 10 nucleotides line up with TRBD2. This CDR3 has 15 residues. Per the germline V gene, CDR1 is SGHNT and CDR2 is YYREEE (reference sequence). V was pared by 5 bases and J by 10 bases, with 12 bases of the junction left unmatched. As DNA, the CDR3 is TGTGCCAGCAGTTCTGGGGCTAGCGGGGGAAGGGAGCAGTTCTTC. As protein: CASSSGASGGREQFF.

This clone has more than one count but fewer than ten. The rearrangement joins TRBV5-4 to TRBJ1-1; the D is unclear. The CDR3 has 15 amino acids. Germline CDR1 and CDR2: SGHNT and YYREEE (reference sequence). V was pared by 3 bases and J by 5 bases, with 17 bases between. CDR3 amino acids: CASSSSSGRNTEAFF. DNA of the CDR3: TGTGCCAGCAGCTCGTCCTCGGGAAGAAATACTGAAGCTTTCTTT.

The CDR3 DNA follows: TGCGCCAGCAGCCATAGTCCCCTCAAACAGTTCTTC. Protein product: CASSHSPLKQFF. The V call is TRBV4-1, the J call TRBJ2-1; no reliable D call. This CDR3 region has 12 residues. Per germline, CDR1 MGHRA and CDR2 YSYEKL. Trimming stripped 3 bases from V and 13 bases from J, with 13 bases between.

This chain joins TRBV18 and TRBJ2-7; TRBD1 might be the D (5 bases). The CDR3 is 16 amino acids. Germline V CDR1 and CDR2: KGHSH, LQKENI. Deletions cut 5 bases from V and 1 base from J, with 18 bases between. CDR3 loop: CASSIGQGANSYEQYF. Here the CDR3 DNA reads TGTGCCAGCTCAATAGGGCAGGGTGCCAATTCCTACGAGCAGTACTTC.

This clone was detected once. This chain connects TRBV19 to TRBJ1-2; perhaps TRBD1 as D (6 bases). CDR3 length: 13 amino acids. Germline loops: CDR1 LNHDA, CDR2 SQIVND (reference sequence). The V gene lost 5 bases and the J gene lost 5 bases, with 12 bases spanning the gap. The CDR3 is CASSFRGGYGYTF. Written as DNA, the CDR3 is TGTGCCAGTAGTTTCAGGGGCGGATATGGCTACACCTTC.

J is TRBJ2-5 and V is TRBV7-8; TRBD2 matches at 10 bases. This CDR3 is 11 amino acids long. In germline, CDR1 is SGHVS, CDR2 FQNEAQ. Trimming removed 5 bases from V and 12 bases from J; junction bases left unmatched: 3. This chain's CDR3 is CASSAGTSEYF. CDR3 nucleotide sequence: TGTGCCAGCAGCGCCGGGACTAGCGAGTACTTC.

The gene calls are TRBV2 and TRBJ2-7; D uncertain. The CDR3 consists of 12 residues. CDR1 and CDR2 from the germline V gene are SNHLY and FYNNEI. Trimming cost V 7 bases and J 2 bases, with 9 bases left between them. The CDR3 region is CASNGEPYEQYF. DNA of the CDR3: TGTGCCAGCAATGGAGAGCCCTACGAGCAGTACTTC.

The chain has TRBV6-5 and TRBJ1-5; 10 positions match TRBD1. The CDR3 extends over 15 amino acids. Per the germline V gene, CDR1 is MNHEY and CDR2 is SVGAGI. CDR3 residues: CASRTGGGPDQPQHF. In DNA form, the CDR3 reads TGTGCTAGCCGGACAGGGGGAGGCCCAGATCAGCCCCAGCATTTT.

The chain couples TRBV2 to TRBJ2-7, with 9 nucleotides matching TRBD1. V gave up 4 bases and J gave up 2 bases; unmatched junction bases: 9. CDR1 is SNHLY and CDR2 is FYNNEI in the germline V gene. The CDR3 runs 16 residues. The CDR3 sequence: CASSGSSRDRAYEQYF. Here the CDR3 DNA reads TGTGCCAGCAGTGGTTCGAGTCGGGACAGGGCCTACGAGCAGTACTTC.

The chain is built from TRBV6-5 and TRBJ2-7; the match to TRBD2 covers 7 bases. Germline V gives CDR1 MNHEY, CDR2 SVGAGI. CDR3 length: 14 residues. V lost 7 bases and J lost 1; bases outside the gene matches: 7. The CDR3 reads CASIGQRGSYEQYF. The CDR3 DNA follows: TGTGCCAGCATTGGGCAGCGGGGTTCCTACGAGCAGTACTTC.

Comment on this clone: This specimen includes other DNA sequences encoding the same CDR3. The chain recombines TRBV2 with TRBJ2-1; 11 bases match TRBD2. This CDR3 comprises 15 residues. V shed 6 bases, J shed 2 bases, and the junction held 3 bases outside the gene matches. Germline V gene sequence: CDR1 SNHLY, CDR2 FYNNEI. The CDR3 DNA follows: TGTGCCAGCAGCGGGGGACTAGCGGCCTACAATGAGCAGTTCTTC. Its translation: CASSGGLAAYNEQFF.

The V call is TRBV5-6, the J call TRBJ2-3, with 7 bases that match TRBD1. Germline values: CDR1 SGHDT, CDR2 YYEEEE. V was clipped by 4 bases and J by 4 bases; unmatched bases: 6. The CDR3 is made up of 14 amino acids. This CDR3 is CASSPGTDADTQYF. The CDR3 nucleotides read TGTGCCAGCAGCCCCGGGACAGATGCAGATACGCAGTATTTT.

This sequence joins TRBV6-5 and TRBJ2-7; D not certain. The CDR3 has 12 amino acids. V lost 6 bases and J lost 7, with 13 bases in between. Germline V gene sequence: CDR1 MNHEY, CDR2 SVGAGI. CDR3 nucleotide sequence: TGTGCCAGCAGGCCCGGAGCCGGGGAGCAGTACTTC. It codes for CASRPGAGEQYF.

The chain has TRBV2 and TRBJ2-4, with 7 bases fitting TRBD1. CDR1 and CDR2 from the germline V gene are SNHLY and FYNNEI. The CDR3 is 15 residues long. J lost 1 base, V lost 4 bases, and 4 bases had no gene match. In DNA form, the CDR3 reads TGTGCCAGCAGTGGTAGGGGGCCGGCCAAAAACATTCAGTACTTC. Translated: CASSGRGPAKNIQYF. The full variable domain, completed using reference TRBV2 and TRBJ2-4, is EPEVTQTPSHQVTQMGQEVILRCVPISNHLYFYWYRQILGQKVEFLVSFYNNEISEKSEIFDDQFSVERPDGSNFTLKIRSTKLEDSAMYFCASSGRGPAKNIQYFGAGTRLSVL.

V gene TRBV2 combines with J gene TRBJ2-6, with D possibly matching TRBD2 (7 bases). Germline V CDR1 and CDR2: SNHLY, FYNNEI. Trimming removed 0 bases at V and 4 bases at J, with 13 bases between. The CDR3 length is 17 residues. CDR3 sequence reads: CASSEALRGAGANVLTF. The CDR3, as DNA: TGTGCCAGCAGTGAAGCGCTTCGGGGGGCCGGGGCCAACGTCCTGACTTTC.

The rearrangement joins TRBV29-1 to TRBJ2-7, with a tentative D call TRBD2 (6 bases). The CDR3 contains 12 residues. Germline values: CDR1 SQVTM, CDR2 ANQGSEA. The V and J ends lost 0 bases and 6 bases respectively, with 9 bases between them. CDR3 coding DNA: TGCAGCGTTGAAGAGGGGGGAGGCGAGCAGTACTTC. It encodes CSVEEGGGEQYF.

This clone has only one observation. The chain is built from TRBV10-2 and TRBJ1-3; D ambiguous. Germline loops: CDR1 WSHSY, CDR2 SAAADI. Trimming removed 6 bases at V and 0 bases at J, with 9 bases between. CDR3 length: 14 residues. CDR3 residues: CASSQRHSGNTIYF. The CDR3 coding sequence is TGCGCCAGCAGCCAAAGACACTCTGGAAACACCATATATTTT.

V usage is TRBV4-1 and J usage is TRBJ2-5; D is uncertain. V lost 4 bases to trimming and J lost 1 base, with 7 bases between them. The CDR3 is 13 residues long. Germline-derived CDR1 and CDR2 are MGHRA and YSYEKL. CDR3 nucleotide sequence: TGCGCCAGCAGCCTAGCTTCCCAAGAGACCCAGTACTTC. Its translation: CASSLASQETQYF.

This clone was detected only once. The chain carries TRBV10-3 and TRBJ1-1; D possibly corresponds to TRBD1 (6 bases). Trimming took 5 bases from V and 7 from J, leaving 17 bases between them. The CDR3 is 14 amino acids. Per the germline V gene, CDR1 is ENHRY and CDR2 is SYGVKD. Here the CDR3 DNA reads TGTGCCATCAGTCTCCGGGGGGCGGGCAGTGAAGCTTTCTTT. It is translated as CAISLRGAGSEAFF.

The chain recombines TRBV5-4 with TRBJ2-5, with 8 bases aligning to TRBD2. V lost 1 base, J lost 5 bases, and 7 bases stayed unmatched. Germline assignment: CDR1 SGHNT and CDR2 YYREEE (reference sequence). CDR3 length: 15 amino acids. The CDR3 DNA reads TGTGCCAGCAGCTTGAGCGGGGGTAGGAGGGAGACCCAGTACTTC. Its protein product is CASSLSGGRRETQYF.